This T cell receptor (beta chain) derives from a study of spatial heterogeneity in lung cancer. Study background: The 60 to 80 donors had untreated early-stage non-small cell lung cancer. Any follow-up PBMC samples that were available went on to be sequenced, and the median time to follow-up was roughly 2 years after resection.

As regards this clonotype: Its target is unknown.

With 7 bases removed from V and 0 bases from J, the gap between germline ends came to 5 bases. This CDR3 comprises 12 residues. The germline V gene has CDR1 SNHLY and CDR2 FYNNEI. Findings and caveats of the study: Blood carried ubiquitous expanded tumor TCRs more at resection than follow-up.

Noted time point: blood at routine non-recurrence follow-up after resection. In each case, whole RNA from tumor, nontumor lung or frozen PBMC was sequenced unsorted. A unique molecular identifier was attached to every TCR cDNA molecule. One entry per CDR3 protein results from TCRdb running MiXCR on the 5' RACE reads. This table holds roughly 120,000 distinct CDR3 sequences, 12% found once. Here the sequenced sample was PBMCs, taken at follow-up. The genes are TRBV2 and TRBJ2-3; D unresolved. The TCR was taken from a male donor with early-stage non-small cell lung cancer. The CDR3 spells CASMLSTDTQYF. The DNA for the CDR3 is TGTGCCAGCATGCTCAGCACAGATACGCAGTATTTT.